The present T cell receptor beta chain was sequenced within a study of blood T cells in healthy people across ages. The CDR3 has 15 residues. CDR1 is DFQATT and CDR2 is SNEGSKA in the germline V gene (reference sequence). Trimming cost V 0 bases and J 5 bases; bases outside gene matches: 10. This clonotype was observed a handful of times. For the second PCR, which ran for about 7 to 12 cycles, a sample-barcoded 5' primer and a J-beta primer mix were used. TCRdb reprocessed the 5' RACE reads via MiXCR and lists one record per CDR3 protein. The sample carries about 930,000 distinct CDR3 sequences, 29% recorded once. A further study also used this sample, focusing on T cells of mothers and their children. That report adds: Sequencing returned over 9 million TCR beta CDR3 reads per mother and about 2.9 million per child.

The sequencing sample was made of blood. The rearrangement joins TRBV20-1 to TRBJ2-7; 7 nucleotides line up with TRBD2. The source of this sequence is a woman between 35 and 50 years old in good health. CDR3 amino acids: CSARDPGGRGDEQYF. In DNA form, the CDR3 reads TGCAGTGCTAGAGATCCGGGGGGTAGGGGCGACGAGCAGTACTTC.